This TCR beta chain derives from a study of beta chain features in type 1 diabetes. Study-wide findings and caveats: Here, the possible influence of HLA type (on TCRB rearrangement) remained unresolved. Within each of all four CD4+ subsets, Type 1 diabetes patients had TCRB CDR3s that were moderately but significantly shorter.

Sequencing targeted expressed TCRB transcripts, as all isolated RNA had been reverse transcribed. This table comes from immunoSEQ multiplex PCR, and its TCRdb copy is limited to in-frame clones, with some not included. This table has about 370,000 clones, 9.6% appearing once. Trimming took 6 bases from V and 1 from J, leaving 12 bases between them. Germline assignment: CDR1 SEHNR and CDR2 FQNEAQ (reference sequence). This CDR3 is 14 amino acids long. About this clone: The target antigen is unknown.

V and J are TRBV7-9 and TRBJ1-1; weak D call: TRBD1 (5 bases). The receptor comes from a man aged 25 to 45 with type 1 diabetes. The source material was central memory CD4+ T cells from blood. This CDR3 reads CASSRDAGNTEAFF. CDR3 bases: TGTGCCAGCAGTAGGGACGCGGGGAACACTGAAGCTTTCTTT.